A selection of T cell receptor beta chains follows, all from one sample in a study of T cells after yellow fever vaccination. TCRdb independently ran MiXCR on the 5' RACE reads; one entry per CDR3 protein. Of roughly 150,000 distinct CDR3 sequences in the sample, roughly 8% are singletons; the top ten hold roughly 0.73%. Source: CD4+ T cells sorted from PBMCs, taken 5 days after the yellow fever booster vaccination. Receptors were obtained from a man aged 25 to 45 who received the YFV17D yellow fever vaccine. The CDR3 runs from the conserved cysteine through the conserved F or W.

CASSAGQGKYEQYF	TRBV5-1	TRBJ2-7
CASSYQGRQTFF	TRBV6-2/TRBV6-3	TRBJ1-1
CASGLVTGSEQFF	TRBV12-5	TRBJ2-1
CASRGLADNEQFF	TRBV7-7	TRBJ2-1
CASSVDLSNTGELFF	TRBV9	TRBJ2-2
CASSVGTGPPAFF	TRBV9	TRBJ1-1
CASSQGGSLNEQFF	TRBV4-3	TRBJ2-1
CASSTGLAGVGEQYF	TRBV12-3/TRBV12-4	TRBJ2-7
CASTRRKGLHGELFF	TRBV6-2/TRBV6-3	TRBJ2-2
CSAELPGETQYF	TRBV29-1	TRBJ2-5
CASSFNLNQPQHF	TRBV7-9	TRBJ1-5
CAWTLPVEETQYF	TRBV30	TRBJ2-5
CASSLETSRIEQYF	TRBV12-3/TRBV12-4	TRBJ2-7
CSAATSGYEQYF	TRBV20-1	TRBJ2-7
CASTLQGRNEQFF	TRBV28	TRBJ2-1
CASSLAKGYDDGYTF	TRBV7-9	TRBJ1-2
CASSLSGLGSGNTIYF	TRBV5-1	TRBJ1-3
CATGPGGTDTQYF	TRBV15	TRBJ2-3
CASSQGPENTIYF	TRBV5-1	TRBJ1-3
CASSQEGRSYEQYF	TRBV4-3	TRBJ2-7
CSARVGTSVGTQYF	TRBV20-1	TRBJ2-5
CSATPTSGRGNEQFF	TRBV20-1	TRBJ2-1
CASSHHGTSGGREQFF	TRBV23-1	TRBJ2-1
CASSYSPGPRLFF	TRBV6-2/TRBV6-3	TRBJ2-2
CASSFYRRETQYF	TRBV7-2	TRBJ2-5
CASSYSLFTGELFF	TRBV6-2/TRBV6-3	TRBJ2-2
CASSGSSEQYF	TRBV6-1	TRBJ2-7
CARGLGSAGGGELFF	TRBV2	TRBJ2-2
CASSFRSYGYTF	TRBV12-3/TRBV12-4	TRBJ1-2
CASSPGQGGYEQYF	TRBV5-1	TRBJ2-7
CASSYGGRGLGQFF	TRBV6-5	TRBJ2-1
CASSMGDRSGNTGELFF	TRBV19	TRBJ2-2
CASSLGGYQETQYF	TRBV5-1	TRBJ2-5
CASSSLAGVDETQYF	TRBV5-1	TRBJ2-5
CASSSRSPGQTSYEQYF	TRBV12-3/TRBV12-4	TRBJ2-7
CASSLAGQPAEQYF	TRBV12-3/TRBV12-4	TRBJ2-7
CASSVVSTANTGELFF	TRBV9	TRBJ2-2
CASSSQGQGAYEQYF	TRBV5-1	TRBJ2-7
CSCGLSQETQYF	TRBV29-1	TRBJ2-5
CACCLAGIRELFF	TRBV3-1	TRBJ2-2
CASSSGLAAFRETQYF	TRBV7-8	TRBJ2-5
CASSLVAGVVSEQYF	TRBV7-7	TRBJ2-7
CSATETSGIGDTQYF	TRBV20-1	TRBJ2-3
CATLGLAGAYEQYF	TRBV24-1	TRBJ2-7
CAISVGSQETQYF	TRBV10-3	TRBJ2-5
CASQNQGNEKLFF	TRBV10-3	TRBJ1-4
CASSLEGLQETQYF	TRBV5-1	TRBJ2-5
CASRVGGSSEQYF	TRBV28	TRBJ2-7
CATSRGGALETQYF	TRBV15	TRBJ2-5
CASSAGGEFQPQHF	TRBV7-9	TRBJ1-5